This TCR beta chain was found in a study of identical twins (dated by TCRdb to the mid-2010s). In the study overall: To test whether fetal clonotypes persist, the study used deep sequencing on TCR alpha and beta repertoires from monozygotic twins, unrelated adults of various ages, and cord blood. Replicate twin experiments were performed at different times using different library preparation protocols to rule out contamination. On the study overall, not on this receptor specifically: Compared with coincidental sharing between unrelated individuals, out-of-frame TCR alpha sequences shared between twins had an excess of sequences with low generation probability. The excess sharing between twins in beta out-of-frame sequences was weaker because fewer shared sequences reduced the signal-to-noise ratio. Zero-insertion analyses could be partly confounded by invariant T cells such as MAIT and iNKT, though diverse VJ usage argued against such confounding for most clonotypes. Fewer insertions were carried by abundant cord blood beta clonotypes, a similar but weaker trend appeared in young adult naive repertoires, and no such trend appeared in memory repertoires. Recombination models systematically underestimated out-of-frame TCR alpha sharing in monozygotic twins but agreed with sharing between unrelated individuals. Because the same donors could not be followed over many years, the conclusions depended on cross-sectional statistical analysis.

Libraries came from 5' RACE. Sequencing instrument: Illumina HiSeq 2000. Template switching added a universal primer binding site, and the final cDNA carried a unique molecular identifier that allowed TCR cDNA molecules to be counted accurately. Specific primers in the conserved constant-segment region were used to synthesize first-strand cDNA for the TCR alpha and beta chains. To control for contamination, each cDNA library was double barcoded with a SMART-Mk sample barcode plus Illumina barcodes. TruSeq adapter sequences along with Illumina sample barcodes were introduced in two successive PCR steps. Sequencing of the TCR alpha and beta cDNA libraries was done on the Illumina HiSeq platform using custom primers. In the source study's methods: MiGEC processed the raw reads to extract unique molecular identifiers, while MiXCR was used to determine the CDR3 positions. For each individual, recombination models were inferred using an EM algorithm with the repgenHMM and IGoR tools. The tcR package in R was used for shared clonotype analysis, with sharing normalized by the product of cloneset sizes. To study raw recombination free of thymic and clonal selection effects, out-of-frame nonproductive sequences were analyzed. The public reads were reanalyzed by TCRdb: fastp trimming at Q25, MiXCR alignment, in-frame beta chains only. Each entry merges the rows of one CDR3 protein and shows their most common DNA and genes. These V and J calls rely on TCRdb rather than the paper's analysis. A total of nearly 900,000 distinct CDR3 sequences appear in this sample, over 9% of them only once. Around 1.5% of the sample comes from the top ten.

All donors were healthy Caucasians. The twin cohort comprised three pairs of female monozygotic twins, all aged roughly 18 to 30 years. Peripheral blood mononuclear cells were used as the source from which RNA for TCR libraries was isolated. Note on this clonotype: It has no known antigen specificity. Base-call qualities are not available, and no considerably larger clone is one nucleotide away.

V ends up 6 bases short and J 1 base short, with an unmatched junction base count of 7. The germline V gene provides CDR1 KGHSH and CDR2 LQKENI. The CDR3, cysteine through phenylalanine, is 15 amino acids long. Only the CDR3 region is kept as DNA, spanning 45 bases read in frame from base 1. This sample was shared with a second study, whose subject was yellow fever vaccine responses in identical twins. The second study's authors report: According to the authors, in identical twins the way T cells responded to vaccination appeared partly convergent and partly personalized. Focusing on identical twins, the study followed the T cell clones that responded to the vaccine, and did so with precision.

This chain is built from TRBV18 and TRBJ1-1, and TRBD1 aligns with 8 junction nucleotides. The sequence came from a woman aged 18-29 years in good health. Sample: PBMCs. The DNA sequence follows: TGTGCCAGCTCGGCCGGGACAGGTTCGAACACTGAAGCTTTCTTT. The translation is CASSAGTGSNTEAFF.